This T cell receptor beta chain was sequenced for a study of response to subunit inactivated influenza vaccine. TCRdb reprocessed the RT-PCR reads with MiXCR, giving one entry per CDR3 protein. Found here are some 570,000 distinct CDR3 sequences, 11% of them singletons; the top ten hold around 10%. This clonotype occurred a few times. The germline V and J ends were trimmed by 7 bases and 1 base, with 13 bases remaining between them. This CDR3 comprises 14 residues. Germline CDR1 and CDR2: MNHEY and SVGEGT. The data were also submitted as part of a second study, on T cells expressing NK-cell markers. That source adds: Beta-chain TCR cDNA was generated via 5'RACE template switching with UMIs. Researchers got TCR beta repertoires out of sorted CD3+CD56+NKG2C+, CD3+CD56+NKG2C- and CD3+CD56-NKG2C+ T cells. Seven of the eight sequenced donors were classified as HCMV-seropositive, and one was classified as seronegative. These same clonotypes (in several donors) also led the CD3+CD56-NKG2C+ fraction.

This receptor was identified in a man aged 50-59 years who received an inactivated influenza vaccine. The rearrangement joins TRBV6-2 or TRBV6-3 to TRBJ1-1; no reliable D call. The sequences come from PBMCs from blood, collected on the day of vaccination. This CDR3 is CASMREGRNTEAFF. In nucleotides, the CDR3 is TGTGCCAGCATGCGAGAAGGACGGAACACTGAAGCTTTCTTT.